The 5 T cell receptor beta chains below were found in one sample sequenced in a study of Ad26.COV2.S vaccination and SARS-CoV-2 variants. Assay used: immunoSEQ multiplex PCR; TCRdb lists only in-frame clones, some missing. In the table there are approximately 300,000 clones, about 85% of which are singletons. Treatment noted: some 19 received Ad26.COV2.S at low or high dose, single or two shots; several received placebo; per-sample allocation not given. Specimens were obtained on day 63 following the first vaccine or placebo injection. The sample consisted of peripheral blood, taken in a trial of Ad26.COV2.S vaccine versus placebo. The receptors shown here come from a person between 18 and 65 years old who received the Ad26.COV2.S COVID-19 vaccine or a placebo.

Details on this clone: The same CDR3 can be traced to other DNA sequences in this sample. The V call is TRBV5-1, the J call TRBJ2-3; D perhaps matches TRBD1 (5 bases). CDR3 size: 14 residues. V gave up 0 bases and J gave up 0 bases, with 5 bases separating them. Germline assignment: CDR1 SGHRS and CDR2 YFSETQ. CDR3 region: CASSLAGSTDTQYF. CDR3 in DNA: TGCGCCAGCAGCTTGGCAGGGAGCACAGATACGCAGTATTTT.

The CDR3 region is CASSLRNSGLGVQFF. The CDR3 DNA is TGTGCCAGCAGCCTCCGGAACTCTGGCTTGGGTGTCCAGTTCTTC. V and J are TRBV3-1 (or the pseudogene TRBV3-2) and TRBJ2-1, with D unclear. Germline CDR1 is LGHDT and CDR2 is YNNKEL (reference sequence). Trimming took 4 bases from V and 13 from J, leaving 23 bases between them. CDR3 size: 15 residues.

This clone has only a few counts. The rearrangement links TRBV2 to TRBJ1-5; D gene uncertain. CDR1 SNHLY and CDR2 FYNNEI come from the germline V gene. This CDR3 region has 12 residues. V lost 4 bases and J 3 bases, leaving 4 bases between the germline ends. The DNA for the CDR3 is TGTGCCAGCAGTGGGAACAATCAGCCCCAGCATTTT. This translates into CASSGNNQPQHF.

The rearrangement uses TRBV12-3 or TRBV12-4 and TRBJ2-7; weak D call: TRBD2 (6 bases). The germline V and J ends were trimmed by 6 bases and 6 bases, with 12 bases remaining between them. The CDR3 has 12 residues. The CDR3 is CASSRDGGEQYF. CDR3 bases: TGTGCCAGCAGCAGGGACGGGGGCGAGCAGTACTTC.

V gene TRBV7-3 combines with J gene TRBJ1-1; D unclear. V dropped 4 bases and J dropped 6 bases, with 12 bases sitting between them. The CDR3 contains 13 residues. The germline V gene encodes CDR1 SGHTA and CDR2 FQGTGA. As DNA, the CDR3 is TGTGCCAGCAGCTACACCACCGGGTCTGAAGCTTTCTTT. Encoded protein: CASSYTTGSEAFF.